This T cell receptor beta chain appears in the sequencing data of a study of T-cell memory formation after mild COVID-19. For this clonotype: Its antigen remains unknown.

TCRdb re-derived calls from the 5' RACE reads in MiXCR, one entry per CDR3 protein. The sample yields under 250,000 distinct CDR3 sequences, roughly a tenth seen once. Study results and caveats: Among contracting clones, CD4+ were mainly CM/EM and CD8+ enriched in EMRA.

Losses at the gene ends were 6 bases for V and 7 bases for J; bases not matched to a gene: 9. The CDR3 spans 15 residues. The sample taken for sequencing was PBMCs or a T cell subset sorted from them (not recorded which). The chain employs TRBV12-3 or TRBV12-4 and TRBJ1-2, with 12 bases fitting TRBD1. This clonotype originated in a man younger than 35 who had mild COVID-19 (a few samples of this study predate the infection). Cell type and time point are not known. CDR3 sequence reads: CASSDRDRGHGGYTF. CDR3 coding DNA: TGTGCCAGCAGCGACCGGGACAGGGGGCATGGTGGCTACACCTTC.